This TCR beta chain originates from a study of Graves' ophthalmopathy and Graves' hyperthyroidism. Study details: Before any treatment was given, at initial diagnosis, peripheral blood was collected. Study results and limitations: The model predicted ophthalmopathy progression with 65% to 71% sensitivity and approximately 72% specificity.

Amplified TCR beta CDR3 regions were obtained using RNA transcripts as template. Scientists carried out first-round RT-PCR using HTBI primers and then a second-round multiplex PCR. TCRdb independently ran MiXCR on the multiplex PCR reads; one entry per CDR3 protein. This sample yields approximately 700,000 distinct CDR3 sequences, of which roughly 39% are seen a single time; more than 2.5% belongs to the top ten. Germline CDR1 reads DFQATT; CDR2 reads SNEGSKA (reference sequence). The CDR3 extends over 16 amino acids. V shed 0 bases and J 4 bases; nucleotides not matched to a gene: 5. This clonotype was seen a handful of times. As yet, its antigen is unknown. PBMCs originated in less than 11 ml of fresh peripheral blood.

V and J are TRBV20-1 and TRBJ2-7, with 14 bases fitting TRBD2. The source is an adult man with Graves' ophthalmopathy. Sequenced material: peripheral blood. The CDR3, as DNA: TGCAGTGCTAGAGACCTTGGGACTAGCGGGGGATACGAGCAGTACTTC. This codes for CSARDLGTSGGYEQYF.